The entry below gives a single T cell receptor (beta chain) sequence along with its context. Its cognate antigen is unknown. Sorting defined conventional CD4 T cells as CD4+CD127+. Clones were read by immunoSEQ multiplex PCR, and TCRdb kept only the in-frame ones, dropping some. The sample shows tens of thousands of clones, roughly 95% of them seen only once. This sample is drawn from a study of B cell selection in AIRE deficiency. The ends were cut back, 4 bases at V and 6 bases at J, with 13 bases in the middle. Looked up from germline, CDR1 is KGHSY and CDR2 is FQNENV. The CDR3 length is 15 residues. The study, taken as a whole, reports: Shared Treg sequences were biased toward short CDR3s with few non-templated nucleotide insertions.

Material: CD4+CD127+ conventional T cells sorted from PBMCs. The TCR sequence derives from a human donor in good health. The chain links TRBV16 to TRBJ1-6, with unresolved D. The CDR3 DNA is TGTGCCAGCAGCCGGCAGGCCCCACCTAATTCACCCCTCCACTTT. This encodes CASSRQAPPNSPLHF. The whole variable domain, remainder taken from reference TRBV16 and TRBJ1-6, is GEEVAQTPKHLVRGEGQKAKLYCAPIKGHSYVFWYQQVLKNEFKFLISFQNENVFDETGMPKERFSAKCLPNSPCSLEIQATKLEDSAVYFCASSRQAPPNSPLHFGNGTRLTVT.